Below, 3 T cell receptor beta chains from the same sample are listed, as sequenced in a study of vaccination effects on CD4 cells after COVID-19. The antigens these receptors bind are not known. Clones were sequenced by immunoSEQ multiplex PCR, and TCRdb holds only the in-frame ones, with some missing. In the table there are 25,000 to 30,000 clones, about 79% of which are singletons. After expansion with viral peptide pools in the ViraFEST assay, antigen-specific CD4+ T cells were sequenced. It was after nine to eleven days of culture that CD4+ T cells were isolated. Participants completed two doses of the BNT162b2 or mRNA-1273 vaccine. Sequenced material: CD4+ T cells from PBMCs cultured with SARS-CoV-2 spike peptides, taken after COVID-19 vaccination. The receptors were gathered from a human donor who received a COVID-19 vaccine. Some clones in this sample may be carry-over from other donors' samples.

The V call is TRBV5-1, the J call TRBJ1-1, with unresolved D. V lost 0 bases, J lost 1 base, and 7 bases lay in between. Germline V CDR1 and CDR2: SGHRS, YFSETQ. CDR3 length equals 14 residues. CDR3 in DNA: TGCGCCAGCAGCTTGGGAACAGCGAACACTGAAGCTTTCTTT. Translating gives CASSLGTANTEAFF.

CDR3 nucleotides: TGTGCCAGCAGCTGGATTCGGACGGTGACGAACACTGAAGCTTTCTTT. It translates to CASSWIRTVTNTEAFF. This rearrangement joins TRBV7-9 to TRBJ1-1; no clear D gene. This CDR3 contains 16 residues. The germline V and J ends were trimmed by 4 bases and 1 base, with 16 bases remaining between them. Germline CDR1 reads SEHNR; CDR2 reads FQNEAQ (reference sequence). Combining the CDR3 with reference TRBV7-9 and TRBJ1-1 gives the whole variable domain DTGVSQNPRHKITKRGQNVTFRCDPISEHNRLYWYRQTLGQGPEFLTYFQNEAQLEKSRLLSDRFSAERPKGSFSTLEIQRTEQGDSAMYLCASSWIRTVTNTEAFFGQGTRLTVV.

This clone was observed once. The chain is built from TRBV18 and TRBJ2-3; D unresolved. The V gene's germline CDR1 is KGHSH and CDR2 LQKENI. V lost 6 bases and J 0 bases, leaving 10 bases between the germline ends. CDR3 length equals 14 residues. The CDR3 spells CASSTDYSTDTQYF. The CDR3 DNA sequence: TGTGCCAGCTCTACAGATTATAGCACAGATACGCAGTATTTT.